Presented here are 7 T cell receptor beta chains from one specimen sequenced in a study of T cell responses to AZD1222 COVID-19 vaccine. The method was immunoSEQ multiplex PCR; TCRdb's version includes in-frame clones alone and lacks a portion of them. The sample lists about 120,000 clones, around 92% occurring once. The specimen comprised peripheral blood, sampled on day 0 of AZD1222 vaccination. The receptor set was obtained from an adult in good health.

The chain carries TRBV6-2 or TRBV6-3 and TRBJ2-2; 7 bases are shared with TRBD1. After removal of 2 bases from V and 6 bases from J, the junction contained 18 bases not matched to a gene. In germline, CDR1 is MNHEY, CDR2 SVGEGT. The CDR3 runs to 19 residues. The CDR3 DNA follows: TGTGCCAGCAGTTACGCCAAAAGGGGGCTATCTTTAGGTCCCGGGGAGCTGTTTTTT. Protein product: CASSYAKRGLSLGPGELFF.

This chain uses TRBV6-5 with TRBJ2-5; 9 positions match TRBD1. J was trimmed by 5 bases and V by 6 bases; bases with no gene match: 10. The CDR3 length is 15 residues. Per the germline V gene, CDR1 is MNHEY and CDR2 is SVGAGI. The CDR3 DNA sequence: TGTGCCAGCAGCCAGGACAGGGGTAGATGGGAGACCCAGTACTTC. Its translation: CASSQDRGRWETQYF.

The chain links TRBV27 to TRBJ1-4; TRBD1 agrees at 11 bases. The junction had 2 bases not matched to a gene; V was cut back by 4 bases and J by 7 bases. The CDR3 loop spans 14 amino acids. Germline V lookup: CDR1 MNHEY, CDR2 SMNVEV (reference sequence). CDR3 coding DNA: TGTGCCAGCAGTTGGACAGGGGGCGTTGAAAAACTGTTTTTT. The encoded protein is CASSWTGGVEKLFF.

The chain joins TRBV6-5 to TRBJ1-2; D possibly corresponds to TRBD1 (6 bases). Germline CDR1 reads MNHEY; CDR2 reads SVGAGI. CDR3 length equals 13 residues. The V end was cut by 5 bases, the J end by 8 bases, with 15 bases between. CDR3 nucleotide sequence: TGTGCCAGCAGTCGCCAGGGGTGGGGCGGCTACACCTTC. Translated, it gives CASSRQGWGGYTF.

The chain couples TRBV18 to TRBJ1-1; TRBD1 might be the D (5 bases). The CDR3 has 12 residues. Trimming removed 8 bases from V and 4 bases from J, with 11 bases in between. Germline V gives CDR1 KGHSH, CDR2 LQKENI. This chain's CDR3 is CASQGPGTEAFF. The CDR3 DNA follows: TGTGCCAGCCAGGGACCGGGCACTGAAGCTTTCTTT.

The V gene is TRBV14, the J gene TRBJ1-2, with D possibly TRBD1 on 6 matching bases. In germline, CDR1 is SGHDN, CDR2 FVKESK. V lost 1 base and J 4 bases, leaving 7 bases between the germline ends. The CDR3 is made up of 13 amino acids. The CDR3 loop is CASSQGTVYGYTF. CDR3 sequence (DNA): TGTGCCAGCAGCCAAGGGACAGTCTATGGCTACACCTTC.

The chain links TRBV9 to TRBJ2-1; no reliable D call. Germline V gene lookup returns CDR1 SGDLS and CDR2 YYNGEE. Trimming took 7 bases from V and 7 from J, leaving 15 bases between them. There are 13 residues in the CDR3. The CDR3: CASCPHHGNEQFF. The CDR3 DNA reads as TGTGCCAGCTGTCCGCATCACGGAAATGAGCAGTTCTTC.